This T cell receptor (beta chain) was identified in a study of OX40 agonist ivuxolimab in advanced cancers. Study context: Patients took ivuxolimab, an agonistic anti-OX40 (CD134) antibody.

Comment on this clone: Its specificity is not known.

Points from the study as a whole: Expanded peripheral T cells had an undetermined antigen specificity. Both CD4+ and CD8+ T cell populations in blood had undergone clonal expansion by week 6 at 0.1 to 3.0 mg/kg.

This CDR3 is built from 16 residues. In germline, CDR1 is SGHAT, CDR2 FQNNGV. The V and J ends lost 5 bases and 0 bases respectively, with 16 bases between them. TCRdb's table, derived via immunoSEQ multiplex PCR, lists solely in-frame clones and lacks some. This table holds over 55,000 clones, 84% found once. This sample comprised CD4+ or CD8+ T cells sorted from blood, obtained in a trial of the OX40 agonist ivuxolimab. This chain uses TRBV11-2 with TRBJ1-1, with no clear D. The source is an adult with an advanced solid tumor such as melanoma, head and neck, liver or kidney cancer. The CDR3 sequence: CASSPQPHRLNTEAFF. For the CDR3, the DNA is TGTGCCAGCAGCCCGCAACCGCACAGACTGAACACTGAAGCTTTCTTT.